This record covers a single T cell receptor (beta chain). The antigen is unknown. Deep-level running was used for the assay. Assay: immunoSEQ multiplex PCR; the TCRdb copy retains only in-frame clones and omits some. The sample carries approximately 1.5 million clones, under 99% recorded once. The sample is drawn from a study of shared clonotypes between healthy human individuals. Study in general: Donors had three CD4 naive, three CD4 memory, two CD8 naive and one CD8 memory plate apiece.

Trimming at V came to 5 bases and at J to 3 bases, leaving 9 bases not matched to a gene. The germline V gene encodes CDR1 LGHNA and CDR2 YSLEER. This CDR3 has 15 amino acids. Overall study results and limits: Among non-shared clonotypes, generation probabilities were lower than among those shared by all four donors.

The sample consisted of naive CD4+ T cells sorted from blood. Subset in this sample: CD45RA+ positively selected. The receptor comes from a man between 25 and 39 years old in good health. J is TRBJ2-7 and V is TRBV4-3, with TRBD1 matching over 8 bases. This CDR3 is CASSAARTGIYEQYF. Written as DNA, the CDR3 is TGCGCCAGCAGCGCGGCCCGGACAGGGATCTACGAGCAGTACTTC.